Presented here are 21 T cell receptor beta chains from one specimen sequenced in a study of blood T cell repertoires in COVID-19. Libraries were prepared by immunoSEQ multiplex PCR; TCRdb keeps only in-frame clonotypes and omits some of them. This repertoire shows tens of thousands of clones, approximately 80% found once; its top ten account for roughly 45%. The sample was peripheral blood. The source is a man aged 65 to 85 with active or convalescent COVID-19.

The rearrangement uses TRBV18 and TRBJ1-1; D not certain. The CDR3 has 13 amino acids. Per the germline V gene, CDR1 is KGHSH and CDR2 is LQKENI. Trimming pared 2 bases from V and 6 bases from J, leaving 10 bases between. In DNA form, the CDR3 reads TGTGCCAGCTCACCAGAGGGAGCGGCTGAAGCTTTCTTT. The encoded protein is CASSPEGAAEAFF.

This clone has just a few counts. The chain employs TRBV12-5 and TRBJ1-5; TRBD1 might be the D (5 bases). The CDR3 covers 14 residues. V lost 6 bases to trimming and J lost 3 bases, with 12 bases between them. Germline CDR1 is LGHNT and CDR2 is FRNRAP. CDR3 nucleotide sequence: TGTGCTAGTGGCCAGGACGGACACAATCAGCCCCAGCATTTT. It translates to CASGQDGHNQPQHF. Full variable domain (missing parts from reference TRBV12-5 and TRBJ1-5): DARVTQTPRHKVTEMGQEVTMRCQPILGHNTVFWYRQTMMQGLELLAYFRNRAPLDDSGMPKDRFSAEMPDATLATLKIQPSEPRDSAVYFCASGQDGHNQPQHFGDGTRLSIL.

This chain connects TRBV19 to TRBJ1-2; perhaps TRBD1 as D (6 bases). The CDR3 is 15 residues long. Germline CDR1 and CDR2: LNHDA and SQIVND (reference sequence). V was cut by 4 bases and J by 7 bases, with 19 bases left in between. The CDR3 sequence is CASSRQVTTNAGYTF. As DNA, the CDR3 is TGTGCCAGTAGTAGACAGGTGACTACAAATGCTGGCTACACCTTC.

J is TRBJ2-2 and V is TRBV19; D is undetermined. Germline lookup yields CDR1 LNHDA and CDR2 SQIVND (reference sequence). Trimming left V 2 bases short and J 6 bases short, with 13 bases between. The CDR3 covers 15 residues. The CDR3 is CASSISALAAGELFF. As DNA, the CDR3 is TGTGCCAGTAGTATATCGGCCCTGGCGGCCGGGGAGCTGTTTTTT. The variable domain in full, completed from reference TRBV19 and TRBJ2-2, reads DGGITQSPKYLFRKEGQNVTLSCEQNLNHDAMYWYRQDPGQGLRLIYYSQIVNDFQKGDIAEGYSVSREKKESFPLTVTSAQKNPTAFYLCASSISALAAGELFFGEGSRLTVL.

The gene calls are TRBV29-1 and TRBJ2-6; D gene ambiguous. Germline V gene sequence: CDR1 SQVTM, CDR2 ANQGSEA. The CDR3 contains 16 residues. V was pared by 5 bases and J by 0 bases, with 14 bases between. Here the CDR3 reads CSVSVGYSSGANVLTF. DNA for the CDR3: TGCAGCGTTTCAGTGGGCTACAGCTCTGGGGCCAACGTCCTGACTTTC.

The chain is built from TRBV7-2 and TRBJ2-1; 11 bases agree with TRBD2. CDR1 and CDR2 from the germline V gene are SGHTA and FQGNSA. The V and J ends lost 2 bases and 8 bases, in that order; junction bases with no gene match: 5. The CDR3 runs 15 residues. CDR3 amino acids: CASSLLAGGYDEQFF. DNA for the CDR3: TGTGCCAGCAGCTTATTAGCGGGAGGGTATGATGAGCAGTTCTTC.

V usage is TRBV9 and J usage is TRBJ2-2; D gene uncertain. This CDR3 is built from 13 residues. Looked up from germline, CDR1 is SGDLS and CDR2 is YYNGEE. Trimming took off 2 bases at V and 2 bases at J, with 4 bases between the two ends. CDR3: CASSVGNTGELFF. DNA for the CDR3: TGTGCCAGCAGCGTCGGTAACACCGGGGAGCTGTTTTTT.

The CDR3: CASSLVALDRDYEQYF. In nucleotides, the CDR3 is TGTGCCAGCAGCTTAGTGGCGTTGGACAGAGACTACGAGCAGTACTTC. The V and J genes are TRBV7-6 and TRBJ2-7; possibly TRBD1 for D (6 bases). Germline-derived CDR1 and CDR2 are SGHVS and FNYEAQ. The CDR3 consists of 16 residues. The V gene lost 1 base and the J gene lost 3 bases, with 16 bases spanning the gap.

The chain links TRBV7-6 to TRBJ2-3; the D gene is possibly TRBD2 (7 bases). Germline lookup yields CDR1 SGHVS and CDR2 FNYEAQ. This CDR3 has 16 amino acids. Between the trimmed V and J ends, which lost 4 bases and 2 bases, there was a span of 16 bases. CDR3 amino acids: CASSSLRGGATDTQYF. CDR3 DNA: TGTGCCAGCAGCTCCCTTAGGGGGGGGGCCACAGATACGCAGTATTTT.

The rearrangement joins TRBV7-9 to TRBJ2-3; a possible D gene is TRBD2 (6 bases). The germline CDR1 and CDR2 sequences are SEHNR and FQNEAQ (reference sequence). The CDR3 totals 15 residues. Trimming took 3 bases from V and 1 from J, leaving 11 bases between them. CDR3 sequence: CASSFGRGGTDTQYF. The CDR3 coding sequence is TGTGCCAGCAGCTTCGGTCGCGGGGGCACAGATACGCAGTATTTT.

The V call is TRBV5-1, the J call TRBJ1-1, with 7 bases fitting TRBD1. CDR1 and CDR2 from the germline V gene are SGHRS and YFSETQ. The CDR3 covers 13 residues. J was trimmed by 4 bases and V by 4 bases; bases with no gene match: 4. CDR3 DNA: TGCGCCAGCAGCGTACAGGGGACCACTGAAGCTTTCTTT. This encodes CASSVQGTTEAFF.

A few counts support this clone. The chain has TRBV6-5 and TRBJ2-2; 10 bases fit TRBD1. The germline V gene has CDR1 MNHEY and CDR2 SVGAGI. V lost 5 bases to trimming and J lost 6 bases; unmatched junction nucleotides: 6. This CDR3 is 15 amino acids long. In DNA, the CDR3 is TGTGCCAGCAGTACGACAGGGGGCTCGGCCGGGGAGCTGTTTTTT. Amino acids: CASSTTGGSAGELFF.

The chain couples TRBV10-2 to TRBJ2-3; 9 bases map to TRBD1. V lost 6 bases to trimming and J lost 5 bases; unmatched junction nucleotides: 6. Germline CDR1 is WSHSY and CDR2 is SAAADI. The CDR3 extends over 14 amino acids. The CDR3 here is CASRPGQGVDTQYF. Here the CDR3 DNA reads TGCGCCAGCAGACCGGGACAGGGCGTAGATACGCAGTATTTT.

This chain uses TRBV10-3 with TRBJ2-5; 7 bases map to TRBD2. The CDR3 totals 12 residues. CDR1 and CDR2 (germline): ENHRY, SYGVKD. V was pared by 6 bases and J by 5 bases, with 3 bases of the junction left unmatched. CDR3 DNA: TGTGCCATCAGGGAGGGAGGGGAGACCCAGTACTTC. It specifies CAIREGGETQYF.

The genes are TRBV28 and TRBJ1-4; no clear D. CDR1 is MDHEN, CDR2 SYDVKM, per germline. Trimming shortened V by 5 bases and J by 8 bases, and 12 bases separated the two germline ends. The CDR3 spans 13 residues. CDR3 DNA: TGTGCCAGCAGTAGCTACGGGAGGGAAAAACTGTTTTTT. This translates into CASSSYGREKLFF. Complete variable domain (other parts from reference TRBV28 and TRBJ1-4): DVKVTQSSRYLVKRTGEKVFLECVQDMDHENMFWYRQDPGLGLRLIYFSYDVKMKEKGDIPEGYSVSREKKERFSLILESASTNQTSMYLCASSSYGREKLFFGSGTQLSVL.

This clone was seen a handful of times. V is TRBV7-9 and J is TRBJ1-5; tentatively, D is TRBD1 (5 bases). The length of the CDR3 is 15 residues. V lost 8 bases, J lost 2 bases, and 16 bases lay in between. Looked up from germline, CDR1 is SEHNR and CDR2 is FQNEAQ (reference sequence). The CDR3 loop reads CASGVDGGGNQPQHF. CDR3 DNA: TGTGCCAGCGGTGTGGACGGGGGTGGCAATCAGCCCCAGCATTTT.

The rearrangement uses TRBV6-2 or TRBV6-3 and TRBJ2-3; 9 nucleotides agree with TRBD2. The CDR3 runs 17 residues. Germline trimming cut 3 bases from V and 0 bases from J; bases unmatched to any gene: 7. Germline V gene lookup returns CDR1 MNHEY and CDR2 SVGEGT. The CDR3 sequence: CASSYRLAGISTDTQYF. CDR3 coding DNA: TGTGCCAGCAGTTATAGGCTAGCGGGGATCAGCACAGATACGCAGTATTTT.

Of note for this clone: Other DNA sequences in the sample encode the same CDR3. The chain combines TRBV6-6 with TRBJ2-7; D gene ambiguous. The germline gives CDR1 MNHNY, CDR2 SVGAGI (reference sequence). With 0 bases removed from V and 0 bases from J, the gap between germline ends came to 9 bases. There are 15 residues in the CDR3. In DNA, the CDR3 is TGTGCCAGCAGTTACTCGGCAGGATCCTCCTACGAGCAGTACTTC. As protein: CASSYSAGSSYEQYF.

The chain carries TRBV6-6 and TRBJ1-2; weak D call: TRBD1 (5 bases). Germline loops: CDR1 MNHNY, CDR2 SVGAGI (reference sequence). The V gene lost 2 bases and the J gene lost 2 bases, with 6 bases spanning the gap. This CDR3 contains 13 residues. CDR3 sequence (DNA): TGTGCCAGCAGTTACCAGGGAAACTATGGCTACACCTTC. This encodes CASSYQGNYGYTF.

The rearrangement uses TRBV10-1 and TRBJ1-3, with D tentatively TRBD1 (5 bases). Per germline, CDR1 WNHNN and CDR2 SYGVQD (reference sequence). The ends were cut back, 0 bases at V and 4 bases at J, with 25 bases in the middle. CDR3 length: 20 residues. CDR3 protein: CASSESRAGLGNKLGNTIYF. The DNA for the CDR3 is TGCGCCAGCAGTGAGTCTAGGGCAGGGTTGGGTAATAAGTTAGGAAACACCATATATTTT.

The CDR3 bases are TGTGCCAGCACGGTCGGGGGTGGAGAAAAACTGTTTTTT. Protein product: CASTVGGGEKLFF. V gene TRBV7-6 combines with J gene TRBJ1-4; perhaps TRBD1 as D (5 bases). The CDR3 runs to 13 residues. Per the germline V gene, CDR1 is SGHVS and CDR2 is FNYEAQ. Trimming took off 7 bases at V and 8 bases at J, with 14 bases between the two ends.